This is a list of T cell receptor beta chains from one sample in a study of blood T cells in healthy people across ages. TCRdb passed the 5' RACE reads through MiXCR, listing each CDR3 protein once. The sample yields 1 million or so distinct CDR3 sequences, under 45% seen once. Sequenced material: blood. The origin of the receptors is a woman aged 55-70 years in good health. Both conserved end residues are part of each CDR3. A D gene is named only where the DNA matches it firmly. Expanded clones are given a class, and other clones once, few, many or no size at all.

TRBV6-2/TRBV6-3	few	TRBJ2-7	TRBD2	CASSTLAGGFYEQYF	TGTGCCAGCAGTACCTTAGCGGGAGGATTCTACGAGCAGTACTTC
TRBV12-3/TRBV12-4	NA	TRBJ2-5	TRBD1	CASSPSWTGIETQYF	TGTGCCAGCAGCCCGAGTTGGACAGGGATAGAGACCCAGTACTTC
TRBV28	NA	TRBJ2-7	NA	CASSVLADTYEQYF	TGTGCCAGCAGTGTTTTGGCGGATACCTACGAGCAGTACTTC
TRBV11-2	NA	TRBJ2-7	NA	CASSLESGTTAEQYF	TGTGCCAGCAGCTTAGAATCCGGGACAACCGCCGAGCAGTACTTC
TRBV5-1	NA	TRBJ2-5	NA	CASSTGQPGEETQYF	TGCGCTAGCAGCACCGGACAGCCAGGGGAAGAGACCCAGTACTTC
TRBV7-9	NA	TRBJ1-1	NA	CASSPLKGVNTEAFF	TGTGCCAGCAGCCCCCTTAAGGGGGTCAACACTGAAGCTTTCTTT
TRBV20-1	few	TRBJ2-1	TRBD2	CSASASGRAYNEQFF	TGCAGTGCTAGTGCCAGCGGGAGAGCCTACAATGAGCAGTTCTTC
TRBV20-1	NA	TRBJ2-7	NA	CSARDSADYEQYF	TGCAGTGCTAGAGATTCGGCTGACTACGAGCAGTACTTC
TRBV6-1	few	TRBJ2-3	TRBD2	CASSFHQPRLAGSTDTQYF	TGTGCCAGCAGCTTTCACCAGCCGCGACTAGCGGGTAGCACAGATACGCAGTATTTT
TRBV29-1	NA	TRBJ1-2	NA	CSVEARQSYGYTF	TGCAGCGTTGAGGCCCGACAGAGCTATGGCTACACCTTC
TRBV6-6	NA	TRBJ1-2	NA	CASSYSPLTGFYGYTF	TGTGCCAGCAGTTACTCTCCTTTGACAGGCTTCTATGGCTACACCTTC
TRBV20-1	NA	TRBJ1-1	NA	CSANRANTEAFF	TGCAGTGCCAACAGGGCTAACACTGAAGCTTTCTTT
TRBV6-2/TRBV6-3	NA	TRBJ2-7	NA	CASSRTDISSYNEQYF	TGTGCCAGCAGTCGGACGGATATTAGCTCCTACAATGAGCAGTACTTC
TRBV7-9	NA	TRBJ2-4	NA	CASSLGGAGGIDIQYF	TGTGCCAGCAGCTTGGGGGGGGCAGGGGGAATCGACATTCAGTACTTC
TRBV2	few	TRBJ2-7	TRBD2	CASRGGGGRVGEQYF	TGTGCCAGCAGGGGAGGAGGAGGGAGGGTTGGCGAGCAGTACTTC
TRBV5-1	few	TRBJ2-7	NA	CASSQTAGSSYEQYF	TGCGCCAGCAGTCAGACGGCGGGAAGCTCCTACGAGCAGTACTTC
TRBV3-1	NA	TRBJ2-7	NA	CASSQGTDSYEQYF	TGTGCCAGCAGCCAAGGGACCGATTCCTACGAGCAGTACTTC
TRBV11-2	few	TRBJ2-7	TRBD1	CASTGISPQGGRDEQYF	TGTGCCAGCACAGGCATCTCGCCACAGGGGGGTAGGGACGAGCAGTACTTC
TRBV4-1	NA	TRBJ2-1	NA	CASSPDSRPGNEQFF	TGCGCCAGCAGCCCTGACTCGCGCCCAGGCAATGAGCAGTTCTTC
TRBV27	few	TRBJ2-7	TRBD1	CASTGQGDHEQYF	TGTGCCAGCACCGGCCAGGGGGACCACGAGCAGTACTTC
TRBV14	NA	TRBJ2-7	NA	CASSQASLNEQYF	TGTGCCAGCAGCCAAGCTAGCCTCAATGAGCAGTACTTC
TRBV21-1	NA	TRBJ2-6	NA	CASSTLETASGANVLTF	TGTGCCAGCAGCACTTTAGAGACGGCCTCTGGGGCCAACGTCCTGACTTTC
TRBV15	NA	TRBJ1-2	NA	CATSRDLGSLGYTF	TGTGCCACCAGCAGAGATTTGGGGTCCCTTGGCTACACCTTC
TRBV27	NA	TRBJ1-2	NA	CASSVGEPYGYTF	TGTGCCAGCAGTGTAGGGGAACCCTATGGCTACACCTTC
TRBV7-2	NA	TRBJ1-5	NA	CASSLSRGPNQPQHF	TGTGCCAGCAGCTTGTCTAGGGGTCCCAATCAGCCCCAGCATTTT
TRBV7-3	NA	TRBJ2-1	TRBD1	CASSVRQGTEQFF	TGTGCCAGCAGCGTCAGACAGGGAACTGAGCAGTTCTTC
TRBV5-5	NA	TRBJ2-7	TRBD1	CASSLRDRLGEQYF	TGTGCCAGCAGCCTCCGGGACAGGTTAGGCGAGCAGTACTTC
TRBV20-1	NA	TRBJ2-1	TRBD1	CSAPSGTGWNEQFF	TGCAGTGCCCCCTCCGGGACAGGGTGGAATGAGCAGTTCTTC
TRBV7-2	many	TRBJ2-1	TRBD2	CASSRVRTSGSNEQFF	TGTGCCAGCAGCAGAGTCCGGACTAGCGGGAGCAATGAGCAGTTCTTC
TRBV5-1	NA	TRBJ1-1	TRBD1	CASSLQGQGVTEAFF	TGCGCCAGCAGCTTGCAGGGACAGGGGGTAACTGAAGCTTTCTTT
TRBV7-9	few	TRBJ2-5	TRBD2	CASSVIAGGQETQYF	TGTGCCAGCAGCGTTATAGCGGGAGGCCAAGAGACCCAGTACTTC
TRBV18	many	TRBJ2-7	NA	CASSPLSSYEQYF	TGTGCCAGCTCACCCTTGAGCTCCTACGAGCAGTACTTC
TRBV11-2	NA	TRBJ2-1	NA	CASSLGISGNEQFF	TGTGCCAGCAGCTTAGGGATCTCAGGGAATGAGCAGTTCTTC
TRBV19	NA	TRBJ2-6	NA	CASSHGGLSGANVLTF	TGTGCCAGTAGCCACGGGGGCCTATCTGGGGCCAACGTCCTGACTTTC
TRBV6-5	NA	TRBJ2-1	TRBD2	CASSLGLALEQFF	TGTGCCAGCAGTTTGGGACTAGCGCTTGAGCAGTTCTTC
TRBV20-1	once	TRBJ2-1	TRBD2	CSASEREVYNEQFF	TGCAGTGCTAGCGAGCGGGAGGTATATAATGAGCAGTTCTTC
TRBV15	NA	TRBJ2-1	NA	CATSRGSKDNEQFF	TGTGCCACCAGCAGAGGGTCAAAGGACAATGAGCAGTTCTTC
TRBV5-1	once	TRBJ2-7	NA	CASSLESDHEQYF	TGCGCCAGCAGTCTGGAGTCCGATCACGAGCAGTACTTC
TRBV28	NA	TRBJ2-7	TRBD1	CASSYPGGRSYEQYF	TGTGCCAGCAGTTACCCAGGGGGACGCTCCTACGAGCAGTACTTC
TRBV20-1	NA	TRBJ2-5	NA	CSASRGAYNEQYF	TGCAGTGCTAGCAGGGGCGCTTACAATGAGCAGTACTTC
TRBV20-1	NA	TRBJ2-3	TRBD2	CSARGGTSGSSITDTQYF	TGCAGTGCTAGAGGGGGGACTAGCGGGAGTTCGATCACAGATACGCAGTATTTT
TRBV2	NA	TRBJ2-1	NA	CASSESDPGEQFF	TGTGCCAGCAGTGAATCGGATCCTGGTGAGCAGTTCTTC
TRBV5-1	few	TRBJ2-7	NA	CASRPDSTGEQYF	TGCGCCAGCAGACCTGACTCCACCGGCGAGCAGTACTTC
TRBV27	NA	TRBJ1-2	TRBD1	CASSQTGFTTYGYTF	TGTGCCAGCAGTCAGACAGGGTTCACCACCTATGGCTACACCTTC
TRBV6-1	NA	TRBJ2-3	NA	CASSEASAGSTDTQYF	TGTGCCAGCAGTGAAGCGTCGGCGGGGAGCACAGATACGCAGTATTTT
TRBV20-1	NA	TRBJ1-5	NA	CSARSSGTRNQPQHF	TGCAGTGCTAGATCGTCAGGGACCAGGAATCAGCCCCAGCATTTT
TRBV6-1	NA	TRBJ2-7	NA	CASAPGTAYEQYF	TGTGCCAGCGCCCCGGGGACCGCTTACGAGCAGTACTTC